This T cell receptor beta chain was identified during a study of regulatory T cells in long-lasting Graves disease. Study-level points and caveats: Possibly, too few samples lowered accuracy.

Researchers made TCR beta libraries by using iRepertoire HTBI primers and running Arm-PCR on CDR3 regions. As handled by the study authors: Gene usage covered some 66 TRBV and around 15 TRBJ segments. TCRdb re-called the multiplex PCR reads through MiXCR, storing one row per CDR3 protein. TCRdb, not the authors, supplied the V and J calls. The sample shows 620,000 or so distinct CDR3 sequences, roughly 15% of them seen only once. The time point: newly diagnosed GD, antithyroid drugs for less than 3 months. RNA isolated from PBMCs was used to make the TCR library. V lost 5 bases and J 7 bases, leaving 12 bases between the germline ends. The CDR3 length is 13 residues. A note on this clonotype: Antigen unknown.

These same data were also listed under a study on T cells in Graves' hyperthyroidism and ophthalmopathy. From that study: Ophthalmopathy was model-predicted a median about 6 months pre-onset.

Sequencing used peripheral blood mononuclear cells (PBMCs), obtained at new diagnosis, from a patient treated with antithyroid drugs. This rearrangement joins TRBV12-3 or TRBV12-4 to TRBJ2-1; TRBD2 might be the D (6 bases). This clonotype originated in a woman aged 25 to 39 with Graves disease. The CDR3 bases are TGTGCCAGCAGTGCTATACGGGGGAATGAGCAGTTCTTC. Protein product: CASSAIRGNEQFF.